Listed below are T cell receptor beta chains from one sample, sequenced in a study of T cells after yellow fever vaccination. TCRdb fed the 5' RACE reads into MiXCR, producing one record per CDR3 protein. The table lists about 120,000 distinct CDR3 sequences, 7.5% to 9.5% of them singletons. The sequencing here drew on CD8+ T cells sorted from PBMCs, taken 45 days after the yellow fever booster vaccination. The receptors were sampled from a man aged 25 to 40 who received the YFV17D yellow fever vaccine. Both conserved end residues are part of each CDR3. The order of the fields is clone size, J gene, CDR3 length, V gene, CDR3 protein. Not all rows give a size; the values are once, few, many and, for expanded clones, a class.

. TRBJ2-1 15 TRBV4-3 CASSPLAGVPGEQFF
many TRBJ2-7 14 TRBV7-8 CASIPWGRAYEQYF
many TRBJ2-5 15 TRBV12-3/TRBV12-4 CASSQREGYQETQYF
many TRBJ2-7 18 TRBV19 CASSAPGLAGDASYEQYF
many TRBJ2-7 14 TRBV27 CASSLPGRRYEQYF
many TRBJ2-7 19 TRBV28 CASSFSRDGTTLSSYEQYF
many TRBJ1-1 17 TRBV27 CASSSPSTYSLISEAFF
. TRBJ1-5 15 TRBV6-1 CASSDLDREGQPQHF
. TRBJ1-1 15 TRBV7-2 CASSLGVWDWTEAFF
many TRBJ1-1 16 TRBV7-8 CASSHPSARVGTEAFF
. TRBJ2-1 13 TRBV2 CASSESWGDEQFF
many TRBJ1-2 15 TRBV20-1 CSALIFEDKSYGYTF
many TRBJ2-1 19 TRBV27 CASRGRTYVTSGTYNEQFF
. TRBJ2-3 15 TRBV7-2 CASSLGWAGVSEQYF
. TRBJ2-5 12 TRBV20-1 CSASREGETQYF
. TRBJ2-5 18 TRBV9 CASSVAGTGGAVGETQYF
many TRBJ2-5 14 TRBV2 CANSRQGDWETQYF
many TRBJ2-7 16 TRBV3-1 CASSQGVSGRSYEQYF
many TRBJ2-1 18 TRBV29-1 CSAKAIAGKASSYNEQFF
many TRBJ2-1 15 TRBV4-3 CASSRDSQGYNEQFF